These T cell receptor beta chains were read from a single sample in a study of T cells after yellow fever vaccination. TCRdb re-called the 5' RACE reads through MiXCR, storing one row per CDR3 protein. Counted here are 110,000 to 150,000 distinct CDR3 sequences, approximately 6.6% occurring once; the ten biggest clones make up more than 0.55%. Here the sequenced sample was CD4+ T cells sorted from PBMCs, taken 10 days after the yellow fever booster vaccination. The receptors stem from a man between 25 and 39 years old who received the YFV17D yellow fever vaccine. The CDR3 runs from the conserved cysteine through the conserved F or W. D genes are given only for firm matches. Rows give clone size only sometimes, using once, few, many, or a class for an expanded clone.

v_call,clone_size,d_call,cdr3_aa
TRBV28,many,.,CASSMISYEQYF
TRBV5-1,few,.,CASCQGTSKETQYF
TRBV11-2,many,.,CASSFDDTQYF
TRBV18,few,TRBD1,CASSPTQTGGDTEAFF
TRBV5-1,.,TRBD2,CASSFSWREATQETQYF
TRBV5-1,.,.,CASSLASPRGGGELFF
TRBV27,many,.,CASRNPGQVEQYF
TRBV7-9,.,.,CASSLPRAEQYF
TRBV5-4,.,TRBD2,CASSPAAGELETQYF
TRBV3-1,many,TRBD2,CASSQWGGRASDEQFF
TRBV12-3/TRBV12-4,many,.,CASSLRGAINYEQYF
TRBV5-4,.,TRBD2,CACGLAGGVEQFF
TRBV28,many,TRBD2,CASRAIGRLQETQYF
TRBV10-3,.,.,CAIRGGGSLETQYF
TRBV6-1,few,.,CASTRQGGRGDTQYF
TRBV20-1,few,.,CSARDRSPLGEQYF
TRBV28,many,.,CATHSGAGEQYF
TRBV6-5,.,TRBD1,CASSSGQGPRSGDF
TRBV5-1,many,.,CASSLGGAGRSYGYTF
TRBV29-1,.,TRBD1,CSVRSQGAWEKLFF
TRBV6-4,.,TRBD1,CASSAGTGSGIAEAFF
TRBV7-2,few,.,CASSFGEVGEQYF
TRBV18,many,.,CASSPRNRSGANVLTF
TRBV2,.,TRBD2,CASSRRAGSAQAGELFF
TRBV7-2,many,.,CASSPSGSSYNEQFF
TRBV5-1,many,.,CASSLSSGGDTQYF
TRBV5-1,many,.,CASSFGGSQVGTQYF
TRBV18,many,.,CASSSDYNEQYF
TRBV20-1,many,.,CSASLGSMNTEAFF
TRBV15,many,.,CATSREGDTEAFF
TRBV6-5,many,TRBD2,CASSSLAGGIDTQYF
TRBV5-5,many,TRBD2,CASSLTSGTYEQYF
TRBV7-9,many,.,CASSLQGVYEQYF
TRBV7-3,.,.,CASQEGTEIGELFF
TRBV12-3/TRBV12-4,many,.,CASRSQTGSPGELFF
TRBV19,many,TRBD2,CASGGLAGATDTQYF
TRBV7-6,few,.,CASSLEAWTGRGTDTQYF
TRBV7-2,many,.,CASSLVRQGNNEQFF
TRBV3-1,many,TRBD2,CASSHQTSFHEQYF
TRBV2,many,TRBD2,CASRPQPLTSGRNNEQFF
TRBV11-2,many,TRBD2,CASFSVRLAGTGELFF
TRBV2,many,.,CASSERRGNQPQHF
TRBV29-1,many,.,CSVEDGRAWYF
TRBV6-1,many,TRBD1,CASSPRQGNYEQYF